This T cell receptor (beta chain) was observed in a study of T cell changes during pregnancy in multiple sclerosis. The assay was immunoSEQ multiplex PCR, and TCRdb's table has in-frame clones only and misses some. The sample yields tens of thousands of clones, approximately 92% seen once. The material was peripheral blood, obtained after pregnancy. This receptor was taken from a female donor with multiple sclerosis, enrolled in a pregnancy study.

CDR3 sequence reads: CASSQDPGRGGLDTQYF. The DNA of the CDR3 is TGCGCCAGCAGCCAAGATCCAGGGCGGGGGGGCTTAGATACGCAGTATTTT. The chain couples TRBV4-3 to TRBJ2-3; 9 nucleotides agree with TRBD2. Germline-derived CDR1 and CDR2 are LGHNA and YSLEER. This CDR3 has 17 residues. After removal of 0 bases from V and 5 bases from J, the junction contained 9 bases not matched to a gene.